A single TCR beta chain is shown here with its context. Its antigen is undetermined. Amplification used 60 Vbeta primers and 13 Jbeta primers. The table came from immunoSEQ multiplex PCR; TCRdb's copy has only in-frame clones and leaves some out. This sample has around 85,000 clones, with 80% found just once. This specimen comes from a study of cytomegalovirus exposure and HLA in healthy donors. Study-level information: Earlier sequencing of about 179 million T cells yielded around 120 million unique TCR beta sequences. Study observations and caveats: Later on, an analysis showed TCR association rates differing by HLA locus, with DRB1 the most and HLA-C the fewest. TCR beta V- and J-gene trimming, according to a later analysis, was linked to a missense DCLRE1C variant.

This CDR3 is 17 amino acids long. Trimming cost V 7 bases and J 7 bases; bases outside gene matches: 21. Per germline, CDR1 MDHEN and CDR2 SYDVKM. The source is a young man in good health and CMV-seronegative. Sample: PBMCs. This chain connects TRBV28 to TRBJ1-1; 7 bases fit TRBD1. The CDR3, as DNA: TGTGCCAGCAAAACCTTGTTTGCCAGGACAGGAGAGGGTGAAGCTTTCTTT. This encodes CASKTLFARTGEGEAFF. Looking up the rest from reference TRBV28 and TRBJ1-1 gives the full variable domain: DVKVTQSSRYLVKRTGEKVFLECVQDMDHENMFWYRQDPGLGLRLIYFSYDVKMKEKGDIPEGYSVSREKKERFSLILESASTNQTSMYLCASKTLFARTGEGEAFFGQGTRLTVV.